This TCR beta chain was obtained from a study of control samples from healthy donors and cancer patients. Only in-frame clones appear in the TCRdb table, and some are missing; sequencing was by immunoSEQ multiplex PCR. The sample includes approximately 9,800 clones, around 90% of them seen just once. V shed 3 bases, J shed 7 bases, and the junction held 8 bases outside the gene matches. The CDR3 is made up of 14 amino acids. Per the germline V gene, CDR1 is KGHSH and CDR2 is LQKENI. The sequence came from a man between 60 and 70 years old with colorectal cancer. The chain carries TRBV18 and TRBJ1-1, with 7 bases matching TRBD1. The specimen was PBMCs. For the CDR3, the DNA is TGTGCCAGCTCACCCATAGAGGGGGCTATTGAAGCTTTCTTT. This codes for CASSPIEGAIEAFF.